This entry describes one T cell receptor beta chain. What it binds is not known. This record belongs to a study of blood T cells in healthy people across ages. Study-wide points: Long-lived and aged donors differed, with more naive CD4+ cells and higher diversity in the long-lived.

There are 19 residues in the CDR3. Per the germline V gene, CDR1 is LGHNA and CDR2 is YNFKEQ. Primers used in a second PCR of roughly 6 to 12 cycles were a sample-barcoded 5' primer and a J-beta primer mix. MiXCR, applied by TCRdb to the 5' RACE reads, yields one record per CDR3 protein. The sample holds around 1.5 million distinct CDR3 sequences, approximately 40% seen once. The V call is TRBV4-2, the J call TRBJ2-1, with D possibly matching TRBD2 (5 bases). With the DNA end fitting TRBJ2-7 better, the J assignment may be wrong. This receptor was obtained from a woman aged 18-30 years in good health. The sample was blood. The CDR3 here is CASSQESLGVREFYNEQYF. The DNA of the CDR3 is TGTGCCAGCAGCCAAGAATCCCTCGGGGTGAGGGAGTTTTACAATGAGCAGTACTTC.